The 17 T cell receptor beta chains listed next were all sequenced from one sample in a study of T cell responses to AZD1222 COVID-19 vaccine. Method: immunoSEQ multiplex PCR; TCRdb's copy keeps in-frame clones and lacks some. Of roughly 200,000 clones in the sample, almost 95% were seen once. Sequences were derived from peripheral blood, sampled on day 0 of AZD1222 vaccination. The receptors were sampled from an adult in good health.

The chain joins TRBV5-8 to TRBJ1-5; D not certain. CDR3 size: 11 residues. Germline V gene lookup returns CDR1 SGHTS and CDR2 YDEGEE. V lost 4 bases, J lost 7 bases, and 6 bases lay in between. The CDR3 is CASSPGQPQHF. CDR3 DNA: TGTGCCAGCAGCCCCGGCCAGCCCCAGCATTTT.

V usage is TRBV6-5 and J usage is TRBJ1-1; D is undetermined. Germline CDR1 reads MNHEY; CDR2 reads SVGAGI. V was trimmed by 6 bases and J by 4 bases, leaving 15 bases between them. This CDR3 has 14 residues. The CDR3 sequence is CASRATETSTEAFF. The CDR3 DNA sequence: TGTGCCAGCAGGGCCACGGAAACCTCCACTGAAGCTTTCTTT.

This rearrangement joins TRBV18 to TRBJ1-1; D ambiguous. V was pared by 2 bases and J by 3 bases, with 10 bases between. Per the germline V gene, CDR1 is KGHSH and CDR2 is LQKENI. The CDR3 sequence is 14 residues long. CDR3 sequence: CASSPMDQDTEAFF. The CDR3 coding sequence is TGTGCCAGCTCACCAATGGACCAAGACACTGAAGCTTTCTTT.

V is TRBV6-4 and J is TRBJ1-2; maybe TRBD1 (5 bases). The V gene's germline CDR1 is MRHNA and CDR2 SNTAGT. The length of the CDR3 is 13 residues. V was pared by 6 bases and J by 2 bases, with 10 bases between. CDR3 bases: TGTGCCAGCAGGAGGGACGTGAACTATGGCTACACCTTC. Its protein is CASRRDVNYGYTF.

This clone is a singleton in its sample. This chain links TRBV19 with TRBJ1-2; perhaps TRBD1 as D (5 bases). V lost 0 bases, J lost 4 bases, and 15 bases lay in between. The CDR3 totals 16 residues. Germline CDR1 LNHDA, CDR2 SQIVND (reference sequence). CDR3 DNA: TGTGCCAGTAGTATAGACAGGGCCCTACCTGTCTATGGCTACACCTTC. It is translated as CASSIDRALPVYGYTF.

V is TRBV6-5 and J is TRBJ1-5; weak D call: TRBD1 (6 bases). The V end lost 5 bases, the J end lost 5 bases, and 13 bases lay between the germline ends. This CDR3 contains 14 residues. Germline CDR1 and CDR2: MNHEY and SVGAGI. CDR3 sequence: CASSKQGGYQPQHF. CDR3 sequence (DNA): TGTGCCAGCAGTAAACAGGGAGGATATCAGCCCCAGCATTTT.

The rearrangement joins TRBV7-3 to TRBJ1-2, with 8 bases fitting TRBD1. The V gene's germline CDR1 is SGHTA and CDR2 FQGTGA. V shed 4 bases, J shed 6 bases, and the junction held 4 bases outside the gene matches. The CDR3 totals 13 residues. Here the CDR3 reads CASSYEQGDGYTF. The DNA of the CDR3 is TGTGCCAGCAGCTACGAACAGGGGGATGGCTACACCTTC.

The CDR3 region is CASSQEYTAPGYEQFF. CDR3 DNA: TGCGCCAGCAGCCAAGAATATACGGCCCCGGGGTATGAGCAGTTCTTC. The rearrangement joins TRBV4-3 to TRBJ2-1; possible D gene TRBD2, 5 bases. The CDR3 is 16 amino acids. Trimming cost V 0 bases and J 8 bases, with 17 bases left between them. Germline V gene data show CDR1 as LGHNA and CDR2 as YSLEER.

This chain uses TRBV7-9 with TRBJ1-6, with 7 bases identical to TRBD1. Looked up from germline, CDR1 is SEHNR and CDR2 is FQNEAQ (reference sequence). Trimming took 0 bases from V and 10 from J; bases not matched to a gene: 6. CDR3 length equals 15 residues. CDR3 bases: TGTGCCAGCAGCTTAGCCGGGACAGCCTCCTCACCCCTCCACTTT. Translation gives CASSLAGTASSPLHF.

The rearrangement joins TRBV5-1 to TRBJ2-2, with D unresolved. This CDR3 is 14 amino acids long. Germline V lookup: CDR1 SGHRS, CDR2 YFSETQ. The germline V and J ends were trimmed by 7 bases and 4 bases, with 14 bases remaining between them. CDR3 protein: CASAPQPGTGELFF. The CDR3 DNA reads TGCGCCAGCGCCCCGCAGCCGGGCACCGGGGAGCTGTTTTTT.

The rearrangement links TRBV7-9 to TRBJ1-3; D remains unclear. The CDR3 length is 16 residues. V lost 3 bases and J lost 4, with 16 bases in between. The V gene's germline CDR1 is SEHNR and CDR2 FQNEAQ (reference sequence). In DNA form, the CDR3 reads TGTGCCAGCAGCTTTCCACGGAGAGAACCCGGAAACACCATATATTTT. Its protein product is CASSFPRREPGNTIYF.

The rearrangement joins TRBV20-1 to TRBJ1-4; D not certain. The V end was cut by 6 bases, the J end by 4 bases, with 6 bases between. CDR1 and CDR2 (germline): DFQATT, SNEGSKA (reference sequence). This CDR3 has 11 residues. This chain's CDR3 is CSAFLNEKLFF. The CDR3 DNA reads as TGCAGTGCGTTCCTTAATGAAAAACTGTTTTTT.

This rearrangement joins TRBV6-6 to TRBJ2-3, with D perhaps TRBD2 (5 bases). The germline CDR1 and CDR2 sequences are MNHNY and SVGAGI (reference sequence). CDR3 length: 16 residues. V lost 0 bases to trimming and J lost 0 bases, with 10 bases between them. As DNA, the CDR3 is TGTGCCAGCAGTTACTCCGGGGAGAAAAGCACAGATACGCAGTATTTT. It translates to CASSYSGEKSTDTQYF.

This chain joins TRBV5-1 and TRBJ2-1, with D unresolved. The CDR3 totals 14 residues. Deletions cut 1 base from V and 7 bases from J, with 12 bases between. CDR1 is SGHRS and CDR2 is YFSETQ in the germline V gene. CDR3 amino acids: CASSLLIAGNEQFF. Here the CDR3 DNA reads TGCGCCAGCAGCTTGTTGATAGCCGGAAATGAGCAGTTCTTC.

The DNA of the CDR3 is TGCGCCAGCAGCCAAGATGTGGTAGGGGGATTCCCCCCCGAGCAGTACTTC. Protein sequence: CASSQDVVGGFPPEQYF. The chain is built from TRBV4-3 and TRBJ2-7; weak D call: TRBD1 (6 bases). The V gene lost 0 bases and the J gene lost 6 bases, with 21 bases spanning the gap. The V gene's germline CDR1 is LGHNA and CDR2 YSLEER. This CDR3 is 17 amino acids long.

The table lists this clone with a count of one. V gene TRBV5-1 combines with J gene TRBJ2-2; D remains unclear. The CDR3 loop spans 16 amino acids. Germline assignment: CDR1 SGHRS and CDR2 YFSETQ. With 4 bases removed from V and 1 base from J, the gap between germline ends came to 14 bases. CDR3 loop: CASSLYIVGNTGELFF. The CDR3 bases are TGCGCCAGCAGCCTATACATAGTCGGGAACACCGGGGAGCTGTTTTTT.

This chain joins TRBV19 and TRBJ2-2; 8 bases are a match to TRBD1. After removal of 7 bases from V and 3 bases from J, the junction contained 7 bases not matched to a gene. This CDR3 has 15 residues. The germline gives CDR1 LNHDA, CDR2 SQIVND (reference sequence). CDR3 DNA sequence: TGTGCCAGTACCCCAGGACAGGGAGACACCGGGGAGCTGTTTTTT. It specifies CASTPGQGDTGELFF. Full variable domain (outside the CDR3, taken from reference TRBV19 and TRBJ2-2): DGGITQSPKYLFRKEGQNVTLSCEQNLNHDAMYWYRQDPGQGLRLIYYSQIVNDFQKGDIAEGYSVSREKKESFPLTVTSAQKNPTAFYLCASTPGQGDTGELFFGEGSRLTVL.